Shown below are 3 T cell receptor beta chains from a single sample sequenced in a study of cytomegalovirus exposure and HLA in healthy donors (dated by TCRdb to about 2017). Library preparation used the immunoSEQ multiplex PCR assay. The multiplex PCR relied on a mix of 60 forward primers for TCR Vbeta segments and 13 reverse primers for TCR Jbeta segments. In TCRdb, the immuneACCESS table is reduced to in-frame sequences with V and J assigned. These tables do not hold every clone; where another copy was compared, an unresolved V gene accounts for under half, and the others remain unexplained. The sample yields under 200,000 clones; approximately 90% were counted once. The ten largest clones take up roughly 0.98% of the sample. The sample was PBMCs. Receptors originate from a boy between 2 and 10 years old in good health and CMV-seronegative.

This rearrangement joins TRBV6-5 to TRBJ2-5; TRBD1 matches 9 bases. The J call may be incorrect, as the DNA end agrees better with TRBJ2-7. Per the germline V gene, CDR1 is MNHEY and CDR2 is SVGAGI. The CDR3 spans 14 residues. The CDR3 reads CASSYGGTGSEQYF. DNA of the CDR3: TGTGCCAGCAGTTACGGCGGGACAGGGAGCGAGCAGTACTTC.

V gene TRBV7-2 combines with J gene TRBJ2-7, with a weak D call TRBD1 (6 bases). The CDR3 covers 16 residues. Trimming stripped 2 bases from V and 0 bases from J, with 14 bases between. Germline V gene sequence: CDR1 SGHTA, CDR2 FQGNSA. In nucleotides, the CDR3 is TGTGCCAGCAGCTTACTCTTCGCAGGGGCCTCCTACGAGCAGTACTTC. Encoded protein: CASSLLFAGASYEQYF.

This chain connects TRBV11-1 to TRBJ2-7; tentatively, D is TRBD2 (7 bases). Germline CDR1 and CDR2: SGHAT and FQDESV (reference sequence). There are 18 residues in the CDR3. V was cut by 2 bases and J by 3 bases, with 23 bases left in between. The CDR3 loop reads CASSLSVSVGGPLYEQYF. The CDR3, as DNA: TGTGCCAGCAGCTTATCTGTCTCAGTCGGGGGGCCCCTCTACGAGCAGTACTTC. Using reference TRBV11-1 and TRBJ2-7 for the parts outside the CDR3, the full variable domain is EAEVAQSPRYKITEKSQAVAFWCDPISGHATLYWYRQILGQGPELLVQFQDESVVDDSQLPKDRFSAERLKGVDSTLKIQPAELGDSAMYLCASSLSVSVGGPLYEQYFGPGTRLTVT.